These T cell receptor beta chains were read from a single sample in a study of neurological immune-mediated disorders. In TCRdb, the 5' RACE reads were re-called with MiXCR into one record per CDR3 protein. The profile shows tens of thousands of distinct CDR3 sequences, roughly 10% of them singletons. The sequenced sample was PBMCs. The receptors were gathered from a man aged 30 to 45 in good health. Each CDR3 is given with its conserved first and last residue. The order of the fields is V gene, D gene, clone size, J gene, CDR3 protein, CDR3 DNA. A D gene is named only where the DNA matches it firmly. Some rows mark clone size as missing; the rest say once, few, many or name a class of expanded clone.

>TRBV27|-|medium-sized|TRBJ2-3
CASSPWERMGTDTQYF
TGTGCCAGCAGTCCGTGGGAGCGCATGGGAACAGATACGCAGTATTTT
>TRBV5-1|TRBD1|many|TRBJ1-2
CASSLDLTGGGYTF
TGCGCCAGCAGCTTGGACCTTACAGGGGGCGGCTACACCTTC
>TRBV10-3|TRBD2|many|TRBJ2-1
CAISQTSGNVPYNEQFF
TGTGCCATCAGCCAGACTAGCGGGAATGTGCCCTACAATGAGCAGTTCTTC
>TRBV20-1|-|many|TRBJ1-5
CSARRPGRLNNQPQHF
TGCAGTGCTAGACGTCCGGGACGCCTGAATAATCAGCCCCAGCATTTT
>TRBV6-6|-|many|TRBJ1-2
CASSYSDGDYGYTF
TGTGCCAGCAGTTACTCGGACGGAGACTATGGCTACACCTTC
>TRBV3-1|TRBD2|-|TRBJ2-7
CASSQTGTSGYTGSYEQYF
TGTGCCAGCAGCCAAACCGGGACTAGCGGTTATACGGGGTCCTACGAGCAGTACTTC
>TRBV10-2|TRBD1|many|TRBJ2-2
CASKQGAALSNTGELFF
TGCGCCAGCAAGCAGGGGGCAGCCCTTTCGAACACCGGGGAGCTGTTTTTT
>TRBV28|-|many|TRBJ1-4
CASSLLVANEKLFF
TGTGCCAGCAGTTTATTGGTGGCTAATGAAAAACTGTTTTTT
>TRBV2|-|many|TRBJ2-7
CASKQSNEQYF
TGTGCCAGCAAGCAGTCCAACGAGCAGTACTTC
>TRBV5-1|-|many|TRBJ2-7
CASSLGRNTYEQYF
TGCGCCAGCAGCTTGGGGAGGAACACCTACGAGCAGTACTTC
>TRBV2|-|many|TRBJ1-2
CASSDGPGGRGYTF
TGTGCCAGCAGTGACGGCCCCGGGGGGCGAGGCTACACCTTC
>TRBV27|-|-|TRBJ1-1
CASSLAGAEAFF
TGTGCCAGCAGTTTAGCAGGGGCTGAAGCTTTCTTT
>TRBV29-1|TRBD1|many|TRBJ1-3
CSTGTGSGNTIYF
TGCAGCACCGGGACAGGTTCTGGAAACACCATATATTTT
>TRBV5-6|TRBD1|many|TRBJ2-5
CASSFDRGRGETQYF
TGTGCCAGCAGCTTTGACAGGGGCCGCGGGGAGACCCAGTACTTC
>TRBV20-1|TRBD2|many|TRBJ2-7
CSGETTSGSFEQYF
TGCAGTGGGGAAACGACTAGCGGGAGCTTCGAGCAGTACTTC
>TRBV29-1|-|many|TRBJ2-1
CSVVVRAGDEQFF
TGCAGCGTTGTAGTCAGGGCCGGGGATGAGCAGTTCTTC
>TRBV29-1|-|many|TRBJ1-1
CSVITTVNTEAFF
TGCAGCGTTATAACGACAGTGAACACTGAAGCTTTCTTT
>TRBV5-1|-|many|TRBJ2-7
CASSLGGQNSYEQYF
TGCGCCAGCAGCCTGGGGGGACAGAACAGCTACGAGCAGTACTTC
>TRBV6-5|-|many|TRBJ2-7
CASSKSPVLEQYF
TGTGCCAGCAGTAAATCCCCGGTCCTCGAGCAGTACTTC
>TRBV5-1|-|many|TRBJ2-1
CASSLATGRLYEQFF
TGCGCCAGCAGCTTGGCGACTGGGCGACTCTATGAGCAGTTCTTC
>TRBV5-6|TRBD1|many|TRBJ2-6
CASSWKSGQGANVLTF
TGTGCCAGCAGCTGGAAATCGGGACAGGGGGCCAACGTCCTGACTTTC
>TRBV7-8|-|many|TRBJ1-1
CASSLGVGRDNTEAFF
TGTGCCAGCAGCTTAGGGGTGGGGAGGGACAACACTGAAGCTTTCTTT
>TRBV4-1|-|many|TRBJ2-1
CASSQTEVSPYNEQFF
TGCGCCAGCAGCCAAACGGAGGTTTCCCCCTACAATGAGCAGTTCTTC
>TRBV9|-|many|TRBJ2-7
CASSGGGPYEQYF
TGTGCCAGCAGCGGGGGGGGCCCCTACGAGCAGTACTTC
>TRBV28|-|-|TRBJ2-7
CASSRLALEQYF
TGTGCCAGCAGCCGTCTAGCCCTCGAGCAGTACTTC
>TRBV6-6|TRBD1|-|TRBJ2-7
CASSYPGAQGAYEQYF
TGTGCCAGCAGTTACCCAGGGGCTCAGGGGGCGTACGAGCAGTACTTC
>TRBV7-3|-|many|TRBJ2-2
CASSLNPSGGAGELFF
TGTGCCAGCAGCTTAAATCCCAGCGGAGGGGCCGGGGAGCTGTTTTTT
>TRBV15|-|many|TRBJ1-1
CATMASNTEAFF
TGTGCCACCATGGCCTCGAACACTGAAGCTTTCTTT